This entry lists 5 T cell receptor beta chains sequenced from one sample in a study of blood T cell repertoires in COVID-19. Method: immunoSEQ multiplex PCR; TCRdb's copy keeps in-frame clones and lacks some. The sample yields more than 200,000 clones, around 90% seen once. Sequences were obtained from peripheral blood. All receptors come from a woman aged 55-69 years with COVID-19, enrolled during active disease.

This clone was counted a single time. This chain connects TRBV6-6 to TRBJ2-5; TRBD1 matches 7 bases. Germline CDR1 MNHNY, CDR2 SVGAGI (reference sequence). CDR3 length: 14 residues. Trimming removed 5 bases from V and 5 bases from J; junction bases left unmatched: 8. The CDR3 reads CASSPRQGVETQYF. CDR3 DNA sequence: TGTGCCAGCAGTCCGCGGCAGGGGGTTGAGACCCAGTACTTC.

The CDR3 region is CASSRTGTENNEQFF. The CDR3 DNA reads TGCGCCAGCAGCCGGACCGGGACAGAAAACAATGAGCAGTTCTTC. J is TRBJ2-1 and V is TRBV5-1; 7 nucleotides align to TRBD1. The CDR3 is 15 amino acids. The V gene end was trimmed by 4 bases and the J gene end by 5 bases; junction bases not matched to a gene: 9. Germline V gene lookup returns CDR1 SGHRS and CDR2 YFSETQ.

The chain couples TRBV19 to TRBJ1-1; D unresolved. CDR1 and CDR2 (germline): LNHDA, SQIVND (reference sequence). The CDR3 covers 16 residues. V was pared by 3 bases and J by 5 bases, with 19 bases between. The DNA for the CDR3 is TGTGCCAGTAGTATCCCTGTGATCGGGGTGGAGACTGAAGCTTTCTTT. Translated: CASSIPVIGVETEAFF.

This chain connects TRBV4-2 to TRBJ1-4; 11 bases fit TRBD1. This CDR3 is 16 amino acids long. J lost 4 bases, V lost 4 bases, and 5 bases had no gene match. Germline-derived CDR1 and CDR2 are LGHNA and YNFKEQ. Written as DNA, the CDR3 is TGTGCCAGCAGCCTCGGGACAGGGGGGAATAATGAAAAACTGTTTTTT. It translates to CASSLGTGGNNEKLFF.

The chain is built from TRBV10-2 and TRBJ1-1; D gene unclear. With 2 bases removed from V and 0 bases from J, the gap between germline ends came to 13 bases. Germline CDR1 WSHSY, CDR2 SAAADI. The CDR3 extends over 16 amino acids. CDR3 sequence: CASSEGRGPLNTEAFF. Here the CDR3 DNA reads TGCGCCAGCAGTGAGGGGCGAGGGCCGTTGAACACTGAAGCTTTCTTT.